Each of the 21 T cell receptor beta chains below was sequenced from the same sample in a study of spatial heterogeneity in lung cancer. Time point here: sample taken at primary tumor resection. These receptors lack a known antigen. TCRdb processed the 5' RACE reads anew with MiXCR; each CDR3 protein has one entry. This sample yields 20,000 to 30,000 distinct CDR3 sequences, of which roughly 8.3% are seen a single time; roughly 8% belongs to the top ten. Broader study findings: Tumoral mutation counts were tracked by counts of expanded intratumoral alpha and beta TCRs.

The starting material was lung tumor tissue, obtained at surgery. Receptors originate from a male donor with early-stage non-small cell lung cancer.

This chain uses TRBV7-2 with TRBJ2-1; weak D call: TRBD2 (5 bases). CDR3 size: 14 residues. CDR1 and CDR2 from the germline V gene are SGHTA and FQGNSA. The V gene lost 0 bases and the J gene lost 12 bases, with 15 bases spanning the gap. CDR3 protein: CASSLALRLMGQFF. CDR3 sequence (DNA): TGTGCCAGCAGCTTAGCGCTGAGACTAATGGGGCAGTTCTTC. Full variable domain (outside the CDR3, taken from reference TRBV7-2 and TRBJ2-1): GAGVSQSPSNKVTEKGKDVELRCDPISGHTALYWYRQSLGQGLEFLIYFQGNSAPDKSGLPSDRFSAERTGGSVSTLTIQRTQQEDSAVYLCASSLALRLMGQFFGPGTRLTVL.

The chain uses TRBV5-1 and TRBJ2-7; no clear D. Germline V gene lookup returns CDR1 SGHRS and CDR2 YFSETQ. This CDR3 has 13 amino acids. Deletions cut 1 base from V and 4 bases from J, with 9 bases between. CDR3 amino acids: CASSLSDGYEQYF. The CDR3 DNA sequence: TGCGCCAGCAGCTTGTCGGACGGATACGAGCAGTACTTC.

This clonotype was counted many times. In nucleotides, the CDR3 is TGTGCCAGCAGTTTATACCAGGGGCGGGACGAGCAGTACTTC. It encodes CASSLYQGRDEQYF. The rearrangement joins TRBV28 to TRBJ2-7; a possible D gene is TRBD1 (6 bases). Per the germline V gene, CDR1 is MDHEN and CDR2 is SYDVKM. Trimming stripped 1 base from V and 5 bases from J, with 12 bases between. This CDR3 contains 14 residues.

This clonotype was detected ten times or more. The chain links TRBV29-1 to TRBJ2-1; D may correspond to TRBD1 or TRBD2 (6 bases each). The CDR3 length is 15 residues. V gave up 7 bases and J gave up 4 bases, with 20 bases separating them. Germline loops: CDR1 SQVTM, CDR2 ANQGSEA. The DNA of the CDR3 is TGCAGCGCCCACTCGGGACGGGGGCCTTACAATGAGCAGTTCTTC. It translates to CSAHSGRGPYNEQFF.

This clonotype was found a few times. V usage is TRBV12-3 or TRBV12-4 and J usage is TRBJ2-5, with 10 bases that match TRBD2. V dropped 5 bases and J dropped 0; count of bases not matched to a gene: 6. The CDR3 has 16 amino acids. CDR3: CASSLRTSGYQETQYF. The DNA of the CDR3 is TGTGCCAGCAGTCTTCGGACTAGCGGTTACCAAGAGACCCAGTACTTC.

This clonotype was detected many times. V gene TRBV2 combines with J gene TRBJ1-5; TRBD1 is a possible D gene (6 bases). The CDR3 totals 15 residues. The V end was cut by 4 bases, the J end by 6 bases, with 16 bases between. From germline, CDR1 is SNHLY and CDR2 FYNNEI. The CDR3 here is CASSADWGGSQPQHF. The CDR3 DNA sequence: TGTGCCAGCAGTGCGGATTGGGGGGGCAGTCAGCCCCAGCATTTT.

This clonotype was counted at least ten times. V usage is TRBV13 and J usage is TRBJ2-6; D is unclear. Trimming stripped 8 bases from V and 1 base from J, with 9 bases between. CDR3 size: 14 residues. CDR1 is PRHDT and CDR2 is FYEKMQ in the germline V gene (reference sequence). The CDR3 bases are TGTGCCAGCCGAGTGTGGTCTGGGGCCAACGTCCTGACTTTC. Protein sequence: CASRVWSGANVLTF.

At least ten counts were recorded for this clonotype. The gene calls are TRBV20-1 and TRBJ2-7; D may be TRBD1 (6 bases). The V end was cut by 4 bases, the J end by 4 bases, with 11 bases between. Germline V gene lookup returns CDR1 DFQATT and CDR2 SNEGSKA (reference sequence). The CDR3 spans 12 residues. This CDR3 is CSAMGRGYEQYF. CDR3 DNA: TGCAGTGCTATGGGCAGGGGATACGAGCAGTACTTC.

Only a few counts were recorded for this clonotype. The chain joins TRBV7-9 to TRBJ2-1, with TRBD2 identical over 14 bases. V was pared by 3 bases and J by 11 bases, with 6 bases of the junction left unmatched. Looked up from germline, CDR1 is SEHNR and CDR2 is FQNEAQ (reference sequence). The CDR3 length is 15 residues. This CDR3 reads CASSFGTSGSPKQFF. The CDR3 coding sequence is TGTGCCAGCAGCTTTGGGACTAGCGGGAGTCCTAAGCAGTTCTTC.

This clonotype has ten or more counts. This chain connects TRBV18 to TRBJ2-3; unclear D gene. The CDR3 consists of 13 residues. Germline V gene sequence: CDR1 KGHSH, CDR2 LQKENI. V was pared by 0 bases and J by 6 bases, with 7 bases between. The CDR3 bases are TGTGCCAGCTCACCACCAGCCAGGGATACGCAGTATTTT. Amino acid sequence: CASSPPARDTQYF.

By frequency in the sample, this clonotype is large. The rearrangement uses TRBV9 and TRBJ1-1, with a possible D match to TRBD1 (5 bases). The CDR3 loop spans 14 amino acids. The germline V and J ends were trimmed by 4 bases and 4 bases, with 14 bases remaining between them. The germline V gene encodes CDR1 SGDLS and CDR2 YYNGEE. In DNA, the CDR3 is TGTGCCAGCAGCAGGTCAGGGTCTGGCACTGAAGCTTTCTTT. As protein: CASSRSGSGTEAFF.

At least ten counts were recorded for this clonotype. V is TRBV28 and J is TRBJ1-2; D is unresolved. Germline V lookup: CDR1 MDHEN, CDR2 SYDVKM. The V and J ends lost 7 bases and 2 bases respectively, with 29 bases between them. The CDR3 has 19 amino acids. CDR3 region: CASNLPLWGTRTGNYGYTF. The CDR3 DNA sequence: TGTGCCAGCAACCTCCCCTTGTGGGGTACCAGAACTGGGAACTATGGCTACACCTTC.

This clonotype was detected many times. This sequence joins TRBV28 and TRBJ2-6, with D possibly matching TRBD2 (5 bases). CDR3 size: 15 residues. V lost 8 bases to trimming and J lost 0 bases, with 11 bases between them. The germline V gene has CDR1 MDHEN and CDR2 SYDVKM. In nucleotides, the CDR3 is TGTGCCAGCCGGGGTAAAAGCTCTGGGGCCAACGTCCTGACTTTC. This gives the protein CASRGKSSGANVLTF. Complete variable domain (other parts from reference TRBV28 and TRBJ2-6): DVKVTQSSRYLVKRTGEKVFLECVQDMDHENMFWYRQDPGLGLRLIYFSYDVKMKEKGDIPEGYSVSREKKERFSLILESASTNQTSMYLCASRGKSSGANVLTFGAGSRLTVL.

This clonotype was seen many times. V usage is TRBV7-3 and J usage is TRBJ1-1; D is unresolved. The V end was cut by 2 bases, the J end by 2 bases, with 9 bases between. This CDR3 is 14 amino acids long. Looked up from germline, CDR1 is SGHTA and CDR2 is FQGTGA. This CDR3 reads CASSLLGRNTEAFF. CDR3 bases: TGTGCCAGCAGCTTATTGGGTAGAAACACTGAAGCTTTCTTT.

In this sample, this clonotype turned up many times. The genes are TRBV7-2 and TRBJ1-5; D perhaps matches TRBD1 (5 bases). V dropped 3 bases and J dropped 9 bases, with 9 bases sitting between them. This CDR3 has 12 amino acids. Per germline, CDR1 SGHTA and CDR2 FQGNSA. The CDR3 sequence: CASSLGGWPQHF. Here the CDR3 DNA reads TGTGCCAGCAGCTTGGGGGGGTGGCCCCAGCATTTT.

This clonotype was detected ten times or more. This sequence joins TRBV7-6 and TRBJ2-3; 8 bases align to TRBD1. J was trimmed by 2 bases and V by 1 base; bases with no gene match: 5. From germline, CDR1 is SGHVS and CDR2 FNYEAQ. The length of the CDR3 is 16 residues. CDR3: CASSLGAGGYTDTQYF. As DNA, the CDR3 is TGTGCCAGCAGCTTAGGGGCAGGGGGCTACACAGATACGCAGTATTTT.

This clonotype qualifies as medium-sized. The chain recombines TRBV9 with TRBJ2-2, with a possible D match to TRBD1 (5 bases). CDR1 and CDR2 from the germline V gene are SGDLS and YYNGEE. This CDR3 spans 13 amino acids. Trimming cost V 4 bases and J 7 bases, with 11 bases left between them. The CDR3, as DNA: TGTGCCAGCAGCCCAGACAGTTACGGGGAGCTGTTTTTT. This sequence encodes CASSPDSYGELFF.

Many counts were recorded for this clonotype. This chain uses TRBV4-3 with TRBJ2-7; 7 bases map to TRBD2. Germline CDR1 LGHNA, CDR2 YSLEER. J lost 2 bases, V lost 0 bases, and 4 bases had no gene match. CDR3 length: 15 residues. The CDR3 DNA is TGCGCCAGCAGCCAAGATAGGGCGGGAGCCTACGAGCAGTACTTC. Translation gives CASSQDRAGAYEQYF.

This clonotype came up many times. The rearrangement links TRBV27 to TRBJ2-4, with D tentatively TRBD1 (6 bases). Germline values: CDR1 MNHEY, CDR2 SMNVEV (reference sequence). V lost 3 bases to trimming and J lost 3 bases, with 12 bases between them. There are 15 residues in the CDR3. CDR3 residues: CASSFYRVGKNIQYF. In nucleotides, the CDR3 is TGTGCCAGCAGTTTTTACAGGGTTGGCAAAAACATTCAGTACTTC.

This clonotype was detected a few times. V and J are TRBV18 and TRBJ2-4; D gene uncertain. Germline CDR1 KGHSH, CDR2 LQKENI. This CDR3 is 14 amino acids long. Trimming removed 0 bases from V and 6 bases from J, with 9 bases in between. The DNA for the CDR3 is TGTGCCAGCTCACCACCGGCTAGTGGAAACATTCAGTACTTC. This gives the protein CASSPPASGNIQYF. Combining the CDR3 with reference TRBV18 and TRBJ2-4 gives the whole variable domain NAGVMQNPRHLVRRRGQEARLRCSPMKGHSHVYWYRQLPEEGLKFMVYLQKENIIDESGMPKERFSAEFPKEGPSILRIQQVVRGDSAAYFCASSPPASGNIQYFGAGTRLSVL.

This clonotype was counted many times. The V gene is TRBV20-1, the J gene TRBJ1-5; no definite D call. Deletions cut 2 bases from V and 5 bases from J, with 13 bases between. Germline loops: CDR1 DFQATT, CDR2 SNEGSKA (reference sequence). The CDR3 sequence is 14 residues long. CDR3 sequence reads: CSARSDIKDQPQHF. CDR3 DNA: TGCAGTGCTAGATCCGACATTAAGGATCAGCCCCAGCATTTT.